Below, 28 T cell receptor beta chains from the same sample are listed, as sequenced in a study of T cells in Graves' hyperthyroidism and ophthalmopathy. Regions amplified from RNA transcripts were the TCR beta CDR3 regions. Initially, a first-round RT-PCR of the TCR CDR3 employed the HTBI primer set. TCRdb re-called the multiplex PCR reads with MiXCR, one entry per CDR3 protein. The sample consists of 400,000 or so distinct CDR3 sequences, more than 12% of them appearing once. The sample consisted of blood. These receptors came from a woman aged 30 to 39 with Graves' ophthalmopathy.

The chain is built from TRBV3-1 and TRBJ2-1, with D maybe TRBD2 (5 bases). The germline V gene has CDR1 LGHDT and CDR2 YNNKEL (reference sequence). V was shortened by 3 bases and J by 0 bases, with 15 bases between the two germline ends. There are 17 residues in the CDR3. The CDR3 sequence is CASSQGLATYSYNEQFF. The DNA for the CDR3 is TGTGCCAGCAGCCAGGGCCTAGCTACTTACTCCTACAATGAGCAGTTCTTC.

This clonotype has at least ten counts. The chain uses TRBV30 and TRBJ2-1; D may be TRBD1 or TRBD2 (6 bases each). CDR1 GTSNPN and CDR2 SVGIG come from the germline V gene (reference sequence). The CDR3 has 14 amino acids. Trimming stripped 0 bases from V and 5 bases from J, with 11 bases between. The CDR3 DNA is TGTGCCTGGAGTGTAGGGGGACTTAACAATGAGCAGTTCTTC. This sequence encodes CAWSVGGLNNEQFF.

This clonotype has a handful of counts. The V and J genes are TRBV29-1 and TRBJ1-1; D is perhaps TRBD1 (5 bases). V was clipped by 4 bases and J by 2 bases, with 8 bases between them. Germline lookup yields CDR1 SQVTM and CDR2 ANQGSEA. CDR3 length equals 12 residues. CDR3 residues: CSVARGNTEAFF. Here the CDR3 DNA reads TGCAGCGTTGCACGGGGCAACACTGAAGCTTTCTTT.

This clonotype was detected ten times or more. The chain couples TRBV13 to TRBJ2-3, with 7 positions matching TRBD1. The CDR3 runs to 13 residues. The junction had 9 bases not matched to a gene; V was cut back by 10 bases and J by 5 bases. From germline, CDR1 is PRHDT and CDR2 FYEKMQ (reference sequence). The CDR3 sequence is CATLRDRKDTQYF. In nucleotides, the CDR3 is TGTGCCACCCTCCGGGACAGAAAAGATACGCAGTATTTT.

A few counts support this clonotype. In nucleotides, the CDR3 is TGTGCCAGCGGAAACAGGGGTAGGGGGGCCTATGGCTACACCTTC. Its protein is CASGNRGRGAYGYTF. The chain employs TRBV28 and TRBJ1-2; 7 bases fit TRBD1. The CDR3 is made up of 15 amino acids. The V segment lost 8 bases and the J segment 4 bases; nucleotides outside the gene matches: 13. Germline-derived CDR1 and CDR2 are MDHEN and SYDVKM.

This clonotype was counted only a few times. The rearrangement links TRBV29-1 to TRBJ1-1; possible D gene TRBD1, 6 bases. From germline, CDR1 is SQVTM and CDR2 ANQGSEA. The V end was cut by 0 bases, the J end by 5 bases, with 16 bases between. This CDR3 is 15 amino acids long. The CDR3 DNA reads TGCAGCGTTGAAGAGATACACAGGGTCGGGACTGAAGCTTTCTTT. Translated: CSVEEIHRVGTEAFF.

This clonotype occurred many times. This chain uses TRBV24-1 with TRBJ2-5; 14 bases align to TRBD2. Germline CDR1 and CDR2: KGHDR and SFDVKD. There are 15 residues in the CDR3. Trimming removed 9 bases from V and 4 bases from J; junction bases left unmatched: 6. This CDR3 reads CATGLAGGLVETQYF. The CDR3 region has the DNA TGTGCCACCGGACTAGCGGGGGGTCTGGTAGAGACCCAGTACTTC.

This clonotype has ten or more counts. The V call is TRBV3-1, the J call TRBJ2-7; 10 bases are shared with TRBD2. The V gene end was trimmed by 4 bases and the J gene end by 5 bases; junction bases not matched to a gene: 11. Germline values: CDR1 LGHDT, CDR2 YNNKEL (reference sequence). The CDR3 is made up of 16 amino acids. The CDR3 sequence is CASSPGSGGANHEQYF. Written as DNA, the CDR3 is TGTGCCAGCAGCCCCGGCAGCGGGGGGGCGAACCACGAGCAGTACTTC.

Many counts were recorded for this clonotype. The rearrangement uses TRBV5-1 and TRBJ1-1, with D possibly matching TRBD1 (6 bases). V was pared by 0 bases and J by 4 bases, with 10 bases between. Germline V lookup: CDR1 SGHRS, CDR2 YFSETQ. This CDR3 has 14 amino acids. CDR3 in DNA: TGCGCCAGCAGCTTGGTCCAAGGGGGCACTGAAGCTTTCTTT. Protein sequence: CASSLVQGGTEAFF.

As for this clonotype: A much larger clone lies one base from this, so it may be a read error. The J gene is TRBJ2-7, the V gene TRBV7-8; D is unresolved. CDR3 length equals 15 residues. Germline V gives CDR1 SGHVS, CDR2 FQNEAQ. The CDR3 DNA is TGTGCCAGCAGCGCTTACCCGGGCCCTCCCTACAAGCAGTACTTC. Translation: CASSAYPGPPYKQYF.

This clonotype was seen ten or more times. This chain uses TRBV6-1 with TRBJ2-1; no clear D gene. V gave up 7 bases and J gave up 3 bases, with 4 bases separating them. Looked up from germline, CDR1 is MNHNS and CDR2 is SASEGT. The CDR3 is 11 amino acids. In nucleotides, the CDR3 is TGTGCCAGCACGGACTACAATGAGCAGTTCTTC. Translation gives CASTDYNEQFF.

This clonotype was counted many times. As DNA, the CDR3 is TGTGCCAGCAGGGGACAGGGTGGACAGAATTCACCCCTCCACTTT. Its protein is CASRGQGGQNSPLHF. The chain combines TRBV2 with TRBJ1-6, with 9 bases that match TRBD1. This CDR3 is 15 amino acids long. V lost 6 bases to trimming and J lost 7 bases; unmatched junction nucleotides: 7. CDR1 and CDR2 (germline): SNHLY, FYNNEI.

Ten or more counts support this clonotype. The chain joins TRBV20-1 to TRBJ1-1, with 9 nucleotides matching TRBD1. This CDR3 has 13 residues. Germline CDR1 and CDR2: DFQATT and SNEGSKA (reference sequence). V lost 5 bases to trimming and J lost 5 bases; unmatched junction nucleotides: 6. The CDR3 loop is CSALTGGFTEAFF. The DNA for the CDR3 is TGCAGTGCTCTGACAGGGGGATTTACTGAAGCTTTCTTT.

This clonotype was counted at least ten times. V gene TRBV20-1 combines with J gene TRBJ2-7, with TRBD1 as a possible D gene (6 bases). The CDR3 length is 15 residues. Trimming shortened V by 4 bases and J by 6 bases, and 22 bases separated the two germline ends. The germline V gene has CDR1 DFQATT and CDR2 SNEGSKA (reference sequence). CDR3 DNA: TGCAGTGCTACAGGGGCGACAGGTGATGTTAGCGAGCAGTACTTC. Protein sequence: CSATGATGDVSEQYF.

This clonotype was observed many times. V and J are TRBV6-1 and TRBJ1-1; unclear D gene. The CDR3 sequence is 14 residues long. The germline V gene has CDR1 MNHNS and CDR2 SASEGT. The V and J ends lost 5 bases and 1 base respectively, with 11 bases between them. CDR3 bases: TGTGCCAGCAGTCAACCCTGGGGGAACACTGAAGCTTTCTTT. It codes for CASSQPWGNTEAFF.

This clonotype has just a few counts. As DNA, the CDR3 is TGTGCCAGCAGCAACCACCAGGGACAGGGTGGGGGCGGTCAGCCCCAGCATTTT. Its protein is CASSNHQGQGGGGQPQHF. The chain carries TRBV27 and TRBJ1-5, with 9 nucleotides matching TRBD1. CDR3 length: 18 residues. With 6 bases clipped from V and 6 bases from J, the junction kept 18 bases outside the gene matches. CDR1 is MNHEY and CDR2 is SMNVEV in the germline V gene (reference sequence).

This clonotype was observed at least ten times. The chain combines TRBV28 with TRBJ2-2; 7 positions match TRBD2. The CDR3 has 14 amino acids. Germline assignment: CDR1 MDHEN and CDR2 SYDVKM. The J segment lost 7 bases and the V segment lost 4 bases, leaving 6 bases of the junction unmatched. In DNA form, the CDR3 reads TGTGCCAGCAGTTCCGGCGGGGGAAGCGGGGAGCTGTTTTTT. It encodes CASSSGGGSGELFF. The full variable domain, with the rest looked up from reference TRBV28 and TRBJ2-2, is DVKVTQSSRYLVKRTGEKVFLECVQDMDHENMFWYRQDPGLGLRLIYFSYDVKMKEKGDIPEGYSVSREKKERFSLILESASTNQTSMYLCASSSGGGSGELFFGEGSRLTVL.

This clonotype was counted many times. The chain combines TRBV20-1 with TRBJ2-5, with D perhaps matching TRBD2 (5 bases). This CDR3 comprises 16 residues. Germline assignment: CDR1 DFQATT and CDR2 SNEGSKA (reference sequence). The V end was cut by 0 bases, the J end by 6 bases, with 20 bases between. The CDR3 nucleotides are TGCAGTGCTAGAGATTATAGAGGGCTGCTGGATAAGACCCAGTACTTC. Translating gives CSARDYRGLLDKTQYF.

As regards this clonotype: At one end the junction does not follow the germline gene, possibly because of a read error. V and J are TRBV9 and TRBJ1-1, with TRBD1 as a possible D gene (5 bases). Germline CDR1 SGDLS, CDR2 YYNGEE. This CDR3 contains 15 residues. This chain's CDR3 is CVSSVVGVMNTEAFF. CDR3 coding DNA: TGTGTCAGCAGCGTAGTGGGGGTAATGAACACTGAAGCTTTCTTT.

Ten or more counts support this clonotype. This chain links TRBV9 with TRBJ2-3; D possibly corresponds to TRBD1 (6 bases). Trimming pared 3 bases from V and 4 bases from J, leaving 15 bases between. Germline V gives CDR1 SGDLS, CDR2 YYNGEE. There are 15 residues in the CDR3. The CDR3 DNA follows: TGTGCCAGCAGCGCTAGCAGGGGTCTGGCAGATACGCAGTATTTT. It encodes CASSASRGLADTQYF. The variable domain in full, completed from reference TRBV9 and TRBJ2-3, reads DSGVTQTPKHLITATGQRVTLRCSPRSGDLSVYWYQQSLDQGLQFLIQYYNGEERAKGNILERFSAQQFPDLHSELNLSSLELGDSALYFCASSASRGLADTQYFGPGTRLTVL.

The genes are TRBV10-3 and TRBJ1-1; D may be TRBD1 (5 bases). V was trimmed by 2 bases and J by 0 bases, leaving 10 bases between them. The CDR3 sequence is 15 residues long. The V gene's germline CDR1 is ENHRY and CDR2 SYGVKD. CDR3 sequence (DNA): TGTGCCATCAGTGAGGAAAGGGGACTGAACACTGAAGCTTTCTTT. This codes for CAISEERGLNTEAFF.

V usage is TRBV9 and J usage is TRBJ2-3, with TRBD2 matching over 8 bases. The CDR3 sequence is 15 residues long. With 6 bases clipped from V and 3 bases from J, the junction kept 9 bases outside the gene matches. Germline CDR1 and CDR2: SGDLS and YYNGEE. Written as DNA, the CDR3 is TGTGCCAGCACCCGCGGGGGGCTGGAGACAGATACGCAGTATTTT. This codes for CASTRGGLETDTQYF.

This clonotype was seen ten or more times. CDR3 coding DNA: TGTGCCTGGAGCTACAGGGGGAGCGGCTACACCTTC. Translated, it gives CAWSYRGSGYTF. The genes are TRBV30 and TRBJ1-2; 8 bases are a match to TRBD1. Germline V gene lookup returns CDR1 GTSNPN and CDR2 SVGIG (reference sequence). The length of the CDR3 is 12 residues. J lost 8 bases, V lost 3 bases, and 5 bases had no gene match.

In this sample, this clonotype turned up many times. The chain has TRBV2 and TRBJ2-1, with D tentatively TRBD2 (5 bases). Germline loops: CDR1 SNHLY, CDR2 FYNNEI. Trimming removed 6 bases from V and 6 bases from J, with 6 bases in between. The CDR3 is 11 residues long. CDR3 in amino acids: CASRRVNEQFF. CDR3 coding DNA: TGTGCCAGCAGGAGGGTCAATGAGCAGTTCTTC.

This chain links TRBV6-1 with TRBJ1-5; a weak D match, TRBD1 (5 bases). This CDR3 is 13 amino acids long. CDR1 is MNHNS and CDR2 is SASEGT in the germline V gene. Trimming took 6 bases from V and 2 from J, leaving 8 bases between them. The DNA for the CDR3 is TGTGCCAGCAGATGGGACCGCAATCAGCCCCAGCATTTT. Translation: CASRWDRNQPQHF.

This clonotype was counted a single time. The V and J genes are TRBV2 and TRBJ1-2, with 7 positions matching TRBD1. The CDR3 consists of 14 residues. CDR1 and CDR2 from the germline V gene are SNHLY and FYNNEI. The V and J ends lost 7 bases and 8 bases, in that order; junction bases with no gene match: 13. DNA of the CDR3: TGTGCCAGCACCGGAAGCGAGGGGGCGAGGGGCTACACCTTC. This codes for CASTGSEGARGYTF.

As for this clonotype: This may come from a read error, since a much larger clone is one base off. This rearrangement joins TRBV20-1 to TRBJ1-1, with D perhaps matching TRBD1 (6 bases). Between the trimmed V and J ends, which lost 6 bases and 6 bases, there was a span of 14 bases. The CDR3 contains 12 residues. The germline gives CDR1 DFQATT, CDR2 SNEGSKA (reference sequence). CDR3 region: CSAGQGTAEAFF. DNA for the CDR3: TGCAGTGCGGGTCAGGGGACCGCTGAAGCTTTCTTT.

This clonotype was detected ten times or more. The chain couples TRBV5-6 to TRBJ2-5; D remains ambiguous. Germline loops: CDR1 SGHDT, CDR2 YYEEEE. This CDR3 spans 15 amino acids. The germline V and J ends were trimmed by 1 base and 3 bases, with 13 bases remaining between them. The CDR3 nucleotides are TGTGCCAGCAGCTTGTGGGATAGTGAGGAAGAGACCCAGTACTTC. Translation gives CASSLWDSEEETQYF.